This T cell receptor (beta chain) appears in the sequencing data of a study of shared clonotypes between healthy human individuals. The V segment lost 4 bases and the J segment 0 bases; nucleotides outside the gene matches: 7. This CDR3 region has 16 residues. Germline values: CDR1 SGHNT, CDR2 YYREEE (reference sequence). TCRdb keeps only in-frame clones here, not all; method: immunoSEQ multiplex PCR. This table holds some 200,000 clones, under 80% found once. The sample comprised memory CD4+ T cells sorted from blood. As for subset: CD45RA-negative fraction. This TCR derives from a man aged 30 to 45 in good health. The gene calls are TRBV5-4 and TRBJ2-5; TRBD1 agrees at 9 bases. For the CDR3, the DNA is TGTGCCAGCAGCAAAACCGGGACAGGGTACCAAGAGACCCAGTACTTC. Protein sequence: CASSKTGTGYQETQYF.